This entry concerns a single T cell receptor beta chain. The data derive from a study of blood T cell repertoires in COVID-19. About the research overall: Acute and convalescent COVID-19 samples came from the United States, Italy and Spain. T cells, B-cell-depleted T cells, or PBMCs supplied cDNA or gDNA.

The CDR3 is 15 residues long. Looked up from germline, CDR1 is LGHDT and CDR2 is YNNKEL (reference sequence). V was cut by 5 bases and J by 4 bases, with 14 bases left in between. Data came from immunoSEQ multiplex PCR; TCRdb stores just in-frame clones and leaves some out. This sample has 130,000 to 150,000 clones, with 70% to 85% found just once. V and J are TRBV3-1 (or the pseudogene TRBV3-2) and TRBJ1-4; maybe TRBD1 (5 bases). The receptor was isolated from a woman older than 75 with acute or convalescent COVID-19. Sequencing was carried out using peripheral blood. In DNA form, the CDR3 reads TGTGCCAGCAGCTTTACCGGGGGTCTTAATGAAAAACTGTTTTTT. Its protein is CASSFTGGLNEKLFF.